This T cell receptor beta chain was recorded in a study of T cell responses to AZD1222 COVID-19 vaccine. Study results and limitations: All repertoire sampling was performed exclusively after the peak T cell response. Recipients of two AZD1222 doses showed rising Spike-specific TCR breadth and depth. Clonal diversity was possibly underestimated; the donors were predominantly white British and more often female. Variant regions that are unmutated are reportedly the target of nearly half of spike-specific TCRs.

This clone was seen just once. Its matching antigen is unknown. Sequencing used immunoSEQ multiplex PCR; TCRdb keeps in-frame clones, though not all of them. The sample holds more than 80,000 clones, around 90% seen once. This CDR3 comprises 15 residues. From germline, CDR1 is MGHRA and CDR2 YSYEKL. With 4 bases removed from V and 0 bases from J, the gap between germline ends came to 12 bases. The source material was peripheral blood, sampled on day 0 of MenACWY control vaccination. The gene calls are TRBV4-1 and TRBJ1-1; no reliable D call. This TCR came from an adult in good health. DNA for the CDR3: TGCGCCAGCAGCCGTTCCGAGGGTCTGAACACTGAAGCTTTCTTT. Protein product: CASSRSEGLNTEAFF.